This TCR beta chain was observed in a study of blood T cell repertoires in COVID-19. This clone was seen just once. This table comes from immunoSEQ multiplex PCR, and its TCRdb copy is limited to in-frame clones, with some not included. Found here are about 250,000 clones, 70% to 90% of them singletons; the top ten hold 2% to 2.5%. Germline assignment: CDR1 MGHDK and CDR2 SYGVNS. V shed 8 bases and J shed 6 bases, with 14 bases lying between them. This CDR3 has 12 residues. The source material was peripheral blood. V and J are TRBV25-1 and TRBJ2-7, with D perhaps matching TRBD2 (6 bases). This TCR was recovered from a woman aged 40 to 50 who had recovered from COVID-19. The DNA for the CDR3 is TGTGCCAGCTTCTCGGAGGGAGCCGAGCAGTACTTC. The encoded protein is CASFSEGAEQYF.